Below, 4 T cell receptor beta chains from the same sample are listed, as sequenced in a study of blood T cell repertoires in COVID-19. The protocol was immunoSEQ multiplex PCR, while the TCRdb copy is restricted to in-frame clones and leaves out a portion. Of 97,000 or so clones listed, 70% to 80% are singletons. Sequenced sample: peripheral blood. These TCRs come from a man in his fifties or sixties with active or convalescent COVID-19.

CDR3 in amino acids: CASSLGFQETQYF. The CDR3, as DNA: TGTGCCAGCAGTTTGGGCTTCCAAGAGACCCAGTACTTC. The V and J genes are TRBV12-3 or TRBV12-4 and TRBJ2-5, with unresolved D. V was trimmed by 3 bases and J by 1 base, leaving 6 bases between them. The CDR3 extends over 13 amino acids.

The chain joins TRBV7-6 to TRBJ2-7; maybe TRBD1 (5 bases). The CDR3 consists of 15 residues. With 5 bases removed from V and 6 bases from J, the gap between germline ends came to 20 bases. CDR1 and CDR2 (germline): SGHVS, FNYEAQ. CDR3 region: CASSPDLPGLGEQYF. DNA for the CDR3: TGTGCCAGCAGCCCCGATCTCCCAGGGTTGGGCGAGCAGTACTTC.

This clone was detected a few times. The V call is TRBV11-2, the J call TRBJ1-1, with a tentative D call TRBD1 (5 bases). The germline CDR1 and CDR2 sequences are SGHAT and FQNNGV. This CDR3 contains 13 residues. V was cut by 8 bases and J by 1 base, with 11 bases left in between. The CDR3 region is CASARVPNTEAFF. For the CDR3, the DNA is TGTGCCAGCGCCAGGGTTCCGAACACTGAAGCTTTCTTT.

The chain couples TRBV2 to TRBJ1-6; 7 bases align to TRBD1. J was trimmed by 8 bases and V by 4 bases; bases with no gene match: 5. The CDR3 sequence is 14 residues long. Germline V gene sequence: CDR1 SNHLY, CDR2 FYNNEI. The DNA for the CDR3 is TGTGCCAGCAGTGTAGGGGACAGTGATTCACCCCTCCACTTT. Its translation: CASSVGDSDSPLHF.